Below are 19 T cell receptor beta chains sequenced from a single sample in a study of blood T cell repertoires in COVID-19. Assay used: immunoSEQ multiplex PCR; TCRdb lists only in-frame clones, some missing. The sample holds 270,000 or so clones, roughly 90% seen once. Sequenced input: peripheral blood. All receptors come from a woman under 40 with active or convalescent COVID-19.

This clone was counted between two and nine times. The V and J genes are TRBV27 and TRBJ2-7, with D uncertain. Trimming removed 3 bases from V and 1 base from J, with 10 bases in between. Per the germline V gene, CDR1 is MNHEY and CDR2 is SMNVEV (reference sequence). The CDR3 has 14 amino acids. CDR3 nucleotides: TGTGCCAGCAGTTTCAGTCACCAATCCTACGAGCAGTACTTC. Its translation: CASSFSHQSYEQYF.

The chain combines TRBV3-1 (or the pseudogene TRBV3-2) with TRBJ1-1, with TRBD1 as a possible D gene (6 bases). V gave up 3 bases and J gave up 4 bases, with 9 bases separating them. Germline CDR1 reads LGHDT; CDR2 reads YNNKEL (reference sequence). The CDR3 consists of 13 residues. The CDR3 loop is CASSQIGGTEAFF. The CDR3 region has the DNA TGTGCCAGCAGCCAGATAGGGGGCACTGAAGCTTTCTTT.

CDR3 nucleotide sequence: TGCGCCAGCAGCCAAGATCCGGGAAGGACAGGGGTTTCCTACGAGCAGTACTTC. Translation: CASSQDPGRTGVSYEQYF. This chain joins TRBV4-1 and TRBJ2-7, with 9 bases lining up with TRBD1. V shed 0 bases and J 1 base; nucleotides not matched to a gene: 10. This CDR3 region has 18 residues. CDR1 MGHRA and CDR2 YSYEKL come from the germline V gene.

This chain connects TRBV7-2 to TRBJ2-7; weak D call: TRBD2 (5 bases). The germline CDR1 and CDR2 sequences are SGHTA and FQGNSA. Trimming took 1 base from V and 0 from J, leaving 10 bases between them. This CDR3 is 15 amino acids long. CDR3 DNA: TGTGCCAGCAGCTTAGTGCTTGGGAGCTCCTACGAGCAGTACTTC. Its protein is CASSLVLGSSYEQYF. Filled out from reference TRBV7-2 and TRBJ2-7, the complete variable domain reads GAGVSQSPSNKVTEKGKDVELRCDPISGHTALYWYRQSLGQGLEFLIYFQGNSAPDKSGLPSDRFSAERTGGSVSTLTIQRTQQEDSAVYLCASSLVLGSSYEQYFGPGTRLTVT.

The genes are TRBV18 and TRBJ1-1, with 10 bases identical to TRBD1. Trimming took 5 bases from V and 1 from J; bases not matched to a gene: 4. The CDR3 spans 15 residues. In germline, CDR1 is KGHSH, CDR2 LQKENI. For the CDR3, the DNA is TGTGCCAGCTCAATAGGGACAGGGGAGAACACTGAAGCTTTCTTT. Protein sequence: CASSIGTGENTEAFF.

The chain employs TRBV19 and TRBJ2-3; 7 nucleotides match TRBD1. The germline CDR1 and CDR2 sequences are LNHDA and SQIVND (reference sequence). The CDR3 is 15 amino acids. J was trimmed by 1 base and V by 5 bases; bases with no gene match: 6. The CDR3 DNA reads TGTGCCAGTAGTGTACAGGGGCCCGGCACAGATACGCAGTATTTT. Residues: CASSVQGPGTDTQYF.

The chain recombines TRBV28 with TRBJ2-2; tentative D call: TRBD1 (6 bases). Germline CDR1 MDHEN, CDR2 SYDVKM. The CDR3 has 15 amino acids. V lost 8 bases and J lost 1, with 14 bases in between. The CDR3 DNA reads TGTGCCAGCCTCTATGGGGGCCAGAACACCGGGGAGCTGTTTTTT. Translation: CASLYGGQNTGELFF. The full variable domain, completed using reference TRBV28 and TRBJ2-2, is DVKVTQSSRYLVKRTGEKVFLECVQDMDHENMFWYRQDPGLGLRLIYFSYDVKMKEKGDIPEGYSVSREKKERFSLILESASTNQTSMYLCASLYGGQNTGELFFGEGSRLTVL.

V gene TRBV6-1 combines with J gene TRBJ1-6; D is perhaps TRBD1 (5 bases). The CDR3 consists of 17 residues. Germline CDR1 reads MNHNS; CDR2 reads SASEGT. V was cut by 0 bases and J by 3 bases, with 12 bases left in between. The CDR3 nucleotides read TGTGCCAGCAGTGAAGCTAGGGGACTGCTCTATAATTCACCCCTCCACTTT. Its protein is CASSEARGLLYNSPLHF.

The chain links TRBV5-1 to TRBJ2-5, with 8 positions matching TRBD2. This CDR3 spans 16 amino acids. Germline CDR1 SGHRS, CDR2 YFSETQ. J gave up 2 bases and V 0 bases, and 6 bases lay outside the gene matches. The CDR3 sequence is CASSLETGGNQETQYF. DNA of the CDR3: TGCGCCAGCAGCTTGGAAACGGGGGGGAATCAAGAGACCCAGTACTTC. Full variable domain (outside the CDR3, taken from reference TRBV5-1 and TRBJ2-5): KAGVTQTPRYLIKTRGQQVTLSCSPISGHRSVSWYQQTPGQGLQFLFEYFSETQRNKGNFPGRFSGRQFSNSRSEMNVSTLELGDSALYLCASSLETGGNQETQYFGPGTRLLVL.

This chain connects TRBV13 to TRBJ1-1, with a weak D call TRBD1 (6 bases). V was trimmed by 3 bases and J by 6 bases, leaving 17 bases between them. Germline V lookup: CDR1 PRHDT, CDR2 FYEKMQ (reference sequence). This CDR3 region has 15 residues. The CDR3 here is CASSLDRRAGAEAFF. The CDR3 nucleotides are TGTGCCAGCAGCTTGGACAGAAGGGCGGGCGCTGAAGCTTTCTTT.

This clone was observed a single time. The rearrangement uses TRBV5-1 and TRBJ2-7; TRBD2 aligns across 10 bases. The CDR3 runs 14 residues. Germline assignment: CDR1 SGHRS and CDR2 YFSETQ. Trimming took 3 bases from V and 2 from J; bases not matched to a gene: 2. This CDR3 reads CASSSSGGAYEQYF. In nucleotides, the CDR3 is TGCGCCAGCAGCTCCAGCGGGGGGGCCTACGAGCAGTACTTC.

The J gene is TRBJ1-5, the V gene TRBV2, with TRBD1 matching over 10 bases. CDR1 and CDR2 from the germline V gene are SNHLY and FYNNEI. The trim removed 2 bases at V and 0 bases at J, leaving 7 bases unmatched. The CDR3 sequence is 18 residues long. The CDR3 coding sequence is TGTGCCAGCAGTGAATCTGGACAGGGGGTCCATAGCAATCAGCCCCAGCATTTT. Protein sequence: CASSESGQGVHSNQPQHF.

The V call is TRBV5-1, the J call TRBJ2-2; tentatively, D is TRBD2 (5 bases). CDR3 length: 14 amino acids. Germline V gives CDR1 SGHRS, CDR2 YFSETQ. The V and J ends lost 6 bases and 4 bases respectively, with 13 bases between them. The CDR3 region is CASNIGVGTGELFF. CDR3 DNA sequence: TGCGCCAGCAATATCGGGGTTGGCACCGGGGAGCTGTTTTTT. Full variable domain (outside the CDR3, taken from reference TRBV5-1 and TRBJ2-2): KAGVTQTPRYLIKTRGQQVTLSCSPISGHRSVSWYQQTPGQGLQFLFEYFSETQRNKGNFPGRFSGRQFSNSRSEMNVSTLELGDSALYLCASNIGVGTGELFFGEGSRLTVL.

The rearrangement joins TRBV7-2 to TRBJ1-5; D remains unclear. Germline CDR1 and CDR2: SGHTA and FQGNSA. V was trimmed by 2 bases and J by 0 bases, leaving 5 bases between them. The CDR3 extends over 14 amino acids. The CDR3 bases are TGTGCCAGCAGCTTATTTAATAGCAATCAGCCCCAGCATTTT. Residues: CASSLFNSNQPQHF.

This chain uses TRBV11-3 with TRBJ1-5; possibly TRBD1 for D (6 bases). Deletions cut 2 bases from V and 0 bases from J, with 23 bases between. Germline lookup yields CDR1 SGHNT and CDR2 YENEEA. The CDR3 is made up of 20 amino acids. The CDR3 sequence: CASSLKRHRGGNYSNQPQHF. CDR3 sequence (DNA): TGTGCCAGCAGCTTAAAGAGACATAGGGGGGGAAATTATAGCAATCAGCCCCAGCATTTT.

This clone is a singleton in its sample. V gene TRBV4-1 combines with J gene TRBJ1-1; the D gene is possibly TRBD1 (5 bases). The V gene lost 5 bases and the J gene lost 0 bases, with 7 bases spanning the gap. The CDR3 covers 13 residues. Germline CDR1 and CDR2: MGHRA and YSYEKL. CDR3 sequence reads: CASSGRVNTEAFF. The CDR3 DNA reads TGCGCCAGCAGCGGCAGGGTGAACACTGAAGCTTTCTTT.

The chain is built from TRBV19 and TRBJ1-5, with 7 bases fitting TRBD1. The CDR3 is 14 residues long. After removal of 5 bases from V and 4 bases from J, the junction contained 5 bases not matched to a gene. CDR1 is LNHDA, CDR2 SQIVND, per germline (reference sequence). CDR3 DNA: TGTGCCAGTAGTGTAACAGGGGCAAATCAGCCCCAGCATTTT. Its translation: CASSVTGANQPQHF.

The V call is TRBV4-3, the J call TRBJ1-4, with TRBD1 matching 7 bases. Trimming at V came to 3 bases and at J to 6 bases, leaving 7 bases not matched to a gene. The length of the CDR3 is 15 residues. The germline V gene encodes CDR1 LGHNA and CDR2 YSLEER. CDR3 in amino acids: CASSQAGTVHEKLFF. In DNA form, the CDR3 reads TGCGCCAGCAGCCAGGCCGGGACAGTCCATGAAAAACTGTTTTTT.

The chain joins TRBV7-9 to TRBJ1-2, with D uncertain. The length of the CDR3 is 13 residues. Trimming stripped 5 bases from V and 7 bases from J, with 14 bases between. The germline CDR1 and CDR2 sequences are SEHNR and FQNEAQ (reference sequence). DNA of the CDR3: TGTGCCAGCAGCCCCCCCGGCCGGGGTGGCTACACCTTC. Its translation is CASSPPGRGGYTF.